A selection of T cell receptor beta chains follows, all from one sample in a study of blood T cell repertoires in COVID-19. The assay was immunoSEQ multiplex PCR, and TCRdb's table has in-frame clones only and misses some. The table records roughly 330,000 clones, roughly 88% of them present only once. Sequenced sample: peripheral blood. These receptor sequences come from a woman aged 50 to 65 with active or convalescent COVID-19. The CDR3 runs from the conserved cysteine through the conserved F or W. D genes are given only for firm matches. For some rows the clone size is stated as once, few or many, or as a class when expanded; others skip it.

abundance: -; d_gene: TRBD1; v_gene: TRBV11-2; j_gene: TRBJ2-7; CDR3nt: TGTGCCAGCAGCTGGGGACAGCTAGCTTTCTACGAGCAGTACTTC; CDR3aa: CASSWGQLAFYEQYF
abundance: -; d_gene: -; v_gene: TRBV18; j_gene: TRBJ1-6; CDR3nt: TGTGCCAGCTCACGGACGACAGCGTATAATTCACCCCTCCACTTT; CDR3aa: CASSRTTAYNSPLHF
abundance: -; d_gene: -; v_gene: TRBV3-1/TRBV3-2; j_gene: TRBJ2-7; CDR3nt: TGTGCCAGCAGCCAAATACAGGGTGTCGAGCAGTACTTC; CDR3aa: CASSQIQGVEQYF
abundance: -; d_gene: -; v_gene: TRBV12-3/TRBV12-4; j_gene: TRBJ1-2; CDR3nt: TGTGCCAGCAGTTTAACAACTAACTATGGCTACACCTTC; CDR3aa: CASSLTTNYGYTF
abundance: -; d_gene: -; v_gene: TRBV24-1; j_gene: TRBJ1-2; CDR3nt: TGTGCCACCAGTGATAACACAGCTAACTATGGCTACACCTTC; CDR3aa: CATSDNTANYGYTF
abundance: -; d_gene: -; v_gene: TRBV7-6; j_gene: TRBJ2-7; CDR3nt: TGTGCCAGCAGCCCACAATTCGGGACTCGAGGTCGGGAGCAGTACTTC; CDR3aa: CASSPQFGTRGREQYF
abundance: -; d_gene: -; v_gene: TRBV29-1; j_gene: TRBJ2-1; CDR3nt: TGCAGCGCACTGACGGCGGGGGCCATCAATGAGCAGTTCTTC; CDR3aa: CSALTAGAINEQFF
abundance: -; d_gene: -; v_gene: TRBV7-9; j_gene: TRBJ2-3; CDR3nt: TGTGCCAGCAGCTTAGCGGCTAGCACAGATACGCAGTATTTT; CDR3aa: CASSLAASTDTQYF
abundance: -; d_gene: -; v_gene: TRBV4-2; j_gene: TRBJ2-7; CDR3nt: TGTGCCAGCAGCTATCAACAGGAATCCTACGAGCAGTACTTC; CDR3aa: CASSYQQESYEQYF
abundance: -; d_gene: -; v_gene: TRBV7-2; j_gene: TRBJ2-5; CDR3nt: TGTGCCAGCAGCTTAGCATCAGGAGAGACCCAGTACTTC; CDR3aa: CASSLASGETQYF
abundance: -; d_gene: -; v_gene: TRBV7-6; j_gene: TRBJ1-1; CDR3nt: TGTGCCAGCAGCCCCGACAGAATGAACACTGAAGCTTTCTTT; CDR3aa: CASSPDRMNTEAFF
abundance: -; d_gene: -; v_gene: TRBV5-1; j_gene: TRBJ2-5; CDR3nt: TGCGCCAGCAGCACCACAGGGTCGGGGTTCGTTGAGACCCAGTACTTC; CDR3aa: CASSTTGSGFVETQYF
abundance: once; d_gene: -; v_gene: TRBV9; j_gene: TRBJ2-2; CDR3nt: TGTGCCAGCAGCGACCCTCTGGAGGGAGCGAACACCGGGGAGCTGTTTTTT; CDR3aa: CASSDPLEGANTGELFF
abundance: -; d_gene: TRBD1; v_gene: TRBV28; j_gene: TRBJ1-4; CDR3nt: TGTGCCAGCAGTCCTCAGGGCAGGGGGTTTAATGAAAAACTGTTTTTT; CDR3aa: CASSPQGRGFNEKLFF
abundance: -; d_gene: -; v_gene: TRBV5-5; j_gene: TRBJ1-4; CDR3nt: TGTGCCTCCCTCCTGGCGGGGGGCACGTTTGAAAAACTGTTTTTT; CDR3aa: CASLLAGGTFEKLFF
abundance: -; d_gene: -; v_gene: TRBV7-2; j_gene: TRBJ1-2; CDR3nt: TGTGCCAGCAGCTTAGTGTTGGGGGCAGGGGGCTACACCTTC; CDR3aa: CASSLVLGAGGYTF
abundance: -; d_gene: TRBD1; v_gene: TRBV10-3; j_gene: TRBJ1-5; CDR3nt: TGTGCCATCAGCCCTGGGACAGGGGGGCAGCCCCAGCATTTT; CDR3aa: CAISPGTGGQPQHF
abundance: -; d_gene: -; v_gene: TRBV6-5; j_gene: TRBJ1-2; CDR3nt: TGTGCCAGCAGTCCCACGGGATGGGGCTACACCTTC; CDR3aa: CASSPTGWGYTF
abundance: -; d_gene: TRBD1; v_gene: TRBV2; j_gene: TRBJ2-7; CDR3nt: TGTGCCAGCAGTGACCGGGACAGGGGGTCCGAGCAGTACTTC; CDR3aa: CASSDRDRGSEQYF
abundance: -; d_gene: -; v_gene: TRBV4-1; j_gene: TRBJ1-6; CDR3nt: TGCGCCAGCAGCCGCCAACCAGGGGATAGTTCACCCCTCCACTTT; CDR3aa: CASSRQPGDSSPLHF
abundance: -; d_gene: -; v_gene: TRBV5-4; j_gene: TRBJ1-4; CDR3nt: TGTGCCAGCAGCTTGTGGGGGGTCGGAAAACTGTTTTTT; CDR3aa: CASSLWGVGKLFF
abundance: -; d_gene: -; v_gene: TRBV28; j_gene: TRBJ1-5; CDR3nt: TGTGCCAGCAGTCCCCCGGGGTGGGGAAATAGCAATCAGCCCCAGCATTTT; CDR3aa: CASSPPGWGNSNQPQHF
abundance: -; d_gene: TRBD1; v_gene: TRBV30; j_gene: TRBJ2-7; CDR3nt: TGTGCCTCGACCGGGACAGGGGACTACGAGCAGTACTTC; CDR3aa: CASTGTGDYEQYF
abundance: once; d_gene: TRBD1; v_gene: TRBV6-5; j_gene: TRBJ1-5; CDR3nt: TGTGCCAGCACCCGGACAGGGGGGTTGAGTCAGCCCCAGCATTTT; CDR3aa: CASTRTGGLSQPQHF
abundance: once; d_gene: -; v_gene: TRBV21-1; j_gene: TRBJ2-1; CDR3nt: TGTGCCAGCAGCAAGGGGGGGAGCTCCTACAATGAGCAGTTCTTC; CDR3aa: CASSKGGSSYNEQFF
abundance: -; d_gene: -; v_gene: TRBV7-2; j_gene: TRBJ2-1; CDR3nt: TGTGCCAGCAGTAGAAGACGGGGTTACAATGAGCAGTTCTTC; CDR3aa: CASSRRRGYNEQFF
abundance: few; d_gene: TRBD1; v_gene: TRBV30; j_gene: TRBJ2-7; CDR3nt: TGTGCCTGGAGCGAAGTGGGGGACAGGGGGCTTCGCGAGCAGTACTTC; CDR3aa: CAWSEVGDRGLREQYF
abundance: -; d_gene: TRBD2; v_gene: TRBV2; j_gene: TRBJ2-7; CDR3nt: TGTGCCAGCAGCCAGGGACTAGCGGGGGGCTACGAGCAGTACTTC; CDR3aa: CASSQGLAGGYEQYF
abundance: -; d_gene: TRBD1; v_gene: TRBV2; j_gene: TRBJ1-1; CDR3nt: TGTGCCAGCAGCAGGGACAGCTACAACACTGAAGCTTTCTTT; CDR3aa: CASSRDSYNTEAFF
abundance: -; d_gene: TRBD1; v_gene: TRBV19; j_gene: TRBJ1-5; CDR3nt: TGTGCCAGTAGAGAGACAGGGAAGATTGATATCAAGAGCAATCAGCCCCAGCATTTT; CDR3aa: CASRETGKIDIKSNQPQHF
abundance: -; d_gene: -; v_gene: TRBV3-1/TRBV3-2; j_gene: TRBJ1-2; CDR3nt: TGTGCCAGCAGCCAAGATTACGAGCTCAACTATGGCTACACCTTC; CDR3aa: CASSQDYELNYGYTF
abundance: once; d_gene: -; v_gene: TRBV19; j_gene: TRBJ2-7; CDR3nt: TGTGCCAGTAGTACCACCCTCGGACAGAGATCCTACGAGCAGTACTTC; CDR3aa: CASSTTLGQRSYEQYF
abundance: -; d_gene: -; v_gene: TRBV7-2; j_gene: TRBJ2-7; CDR3nt: TGTGCCAGCAGCCCCGGGACACATTACTACGAGCAGTACTTC; CDR3aa: CASSPGTHYYEQYF
abundance: few; d_gene: -; v_gene: TRBV28; j_gene: TRBJ1-2; CDR3nt: TGTGCCAGCAGTTTACAACAGAGATCTAACTATGGCTACACCTTC; CDR3aa: CASSLQQRSNYGYTF
abundance: -; d_gene: -; v_gene: TRBV5-4; j_gene: TRBJ2-5; CDR3nt: TGTGCCAGCAGAAAGAAGGGGGGGGACGGTGAGACCCAGTACTTC; CDR3aa: CASRKKGGDGETQYF
abundance: -; d_gene: -; v_gene: TRBV3-1/TRBV3-2; j_gene: TRBJ2-7; CDR3nt: TGTGCCAGCAGCCGCGGGTCCTACGAGCAGTACTTC; CDR3aa: CASSRGSYEQYF
abundance: -; d_gene: -; v_gene: TRBV30; j_gene: TRBJ2-7; CDR3nt: TGTGCCTGGAGTGAAACAGAAAAGCAGTACTTC; CDR3aa: CAWSETEKQYF
abundance: -; d_gene: TRBD1; v_gene: TRBV5-4; j_gene: TRBJ2-2; CDR3nt: TGTGCCAGCAGCATAACCGGGACAGGAGACACCGGGGAGCTGTTTTTT; CDR3aa: CASSITGTGDTGELFF
abundance: -; d_gene: -; v_gene: TRBV19; j_gene: TRBJ2-3; CDR3nt: TGTGCCAGTAGTATAGTGGCTAGTGGCGCAGATACGCAGTATTTT; CDR3aa: CASSIVASGADTQYF
abundance: -; d_gene: TRBD2; v_gene: TRBV6-4; j_gene: TRBJ2-2; CDR3nt: TGTGCCAGCAGCCATGATAGCGGGGGCGAGTCCGGGGAGCTGTTTTTT; CDR3aa: CASSHDSGGESGELFF
abundance: -; d_gene: -; v_gene: TRBV24-1; j_gene: TRBJ1-1; CDR3nt: TGTGCCACCAGTGATTTGTTGCGGGTGAACACTGAAGCTTTCTTT; CDR3aa: CATSDLLRVNTEAFF
abundance: few; d_gene: TRBD2; v_gene: TRBV7-9; j_gene: TRBJ2-7; CDR3nt: TGTGCCAGCAGCTCCCGGACTAGCGGGGCATCCTACGAGCAGTACTTC; CDR3aa: CASSSRTSGASYEQYF
abundance: -; d_gene: TRBD1; v_gene: TRBV10-3; j_gene: TRBJ1-2; CDR3nt: TGTGCCAGCAGCCGGGACAGCAACTATGGCTACACCTTC; CDR3aa: CASSRDSNYGYTF
abundance: -; d_gene: TRBD1; v_gene: TRBV24-1; j_gene: TRBJ2-3; CDR3nt: TGTGCCACCAGTGATTCCCGGACAGGGAGTACAGATACGCAGTATTTT; CDR3aa: CATSDSRTGSTDTQYF
abundance: -; d_gene: TRBD1; v_gene: TRBV29-1; j_gene: TRBJ2-5; CDR3nt: TGCAGCGTTGAAGGCTTGAGCAGGGGGCATCGAGAGACCCAGTACTTC; CDR3aa: CSVEGLSRGHRETQYF